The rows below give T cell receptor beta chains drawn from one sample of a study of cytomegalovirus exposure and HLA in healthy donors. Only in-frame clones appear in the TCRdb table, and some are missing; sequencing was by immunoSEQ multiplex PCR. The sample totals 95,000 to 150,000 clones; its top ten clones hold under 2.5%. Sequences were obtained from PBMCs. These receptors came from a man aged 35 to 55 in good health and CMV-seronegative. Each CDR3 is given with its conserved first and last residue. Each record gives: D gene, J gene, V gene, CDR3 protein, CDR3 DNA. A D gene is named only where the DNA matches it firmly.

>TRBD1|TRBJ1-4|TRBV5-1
CASSPGTGSNEKLFF
TGCGCCAGCAGCCCCGGGACAGGGAGTAATGAAAAACTGTTTTTT
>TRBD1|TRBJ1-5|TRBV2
CASSGAEGGSSPQHF
TGTGCCAGCAGTGGAGCGGAAGGGGGCTCTTCGCCCCAGCATTTT
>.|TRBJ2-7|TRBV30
CACVLANSYEQYF
TGTGCCTGCGTTCTAGCGAACTCCTACGAGCAGTACTTC
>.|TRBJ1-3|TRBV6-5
CASSYSYSSGNTIYF
TGTGCCAGCAGTTACTCGTATTCCTCTGGAAACACCATATATTTT
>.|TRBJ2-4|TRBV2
CASSEEDRLFDIQYF
TGTGCCAGCAGTGAGGAGGACCGTTTATTTGACATTCAGTACTTC
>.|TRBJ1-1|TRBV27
CASSLLQGSGDTEAFF
TGTGCCAGCAGTTTACTTCAGGGATCTGGGGACACTGAAGCTTTCTTT
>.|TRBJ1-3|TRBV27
CASSSTDTSGNTIYF
TGTGCCAGCAGTTCAACCGACACCTCTGGAAACACCATATATTTT
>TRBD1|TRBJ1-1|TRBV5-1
CASSLPGGTGEAFF
TGCGCCAGCAGCTTACCAGGGGGGACGGGTGAAGCTTTCTTT
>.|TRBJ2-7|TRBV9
CASSVGWGRSYEQYF
TGTGCCAGCAGCGTAGGATGGGGGCGCTCCTACGAGCAGTACTTC
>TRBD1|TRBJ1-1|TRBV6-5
CASSYGDRNPYTEAFF
TGTGCCAGCAGTTACGGGGACAGAAACCCTTACACTGAAGCTTTCTTT
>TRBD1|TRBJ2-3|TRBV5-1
CASSTGQVKTDTQYF
TGCGCCAGCAGCACCGGACAGGTGAAGACAGATACGCAGTATTTT
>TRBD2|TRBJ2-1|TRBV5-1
CASSLVAGTYNEQLF
TGCGCCAGCAGCTTGGTAGCGGGGACTTACAATGAGCAGCTCTTC
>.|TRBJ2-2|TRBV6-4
CASSDRDTGELFF
TGTGCCAGCAGCGACCGAGACACCGGGGAGCTGTTTTTT
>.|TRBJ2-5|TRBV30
CAWSVRWGTQYQETQYF
TGTGCCTGGAGTGTAAGGTGGGGGACACAGTACCAAGAGACCCAGTACTTC
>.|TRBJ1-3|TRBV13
CASSLGLAYSGNTIYF
TGTGCCAGCAGCTTAGGCCTGGCATACTCTGGAAACACCATATATTTT
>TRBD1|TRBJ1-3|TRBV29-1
CSVGQGPIYF
TGCAGCGTCGGACAGGGGCCCATATATTTT
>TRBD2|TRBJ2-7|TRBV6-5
CASQRTSGSFYEQYF
TGTGCCAGCCAGAGGACTAGCGGGAGTTTCTACGAGCAGTACTTC
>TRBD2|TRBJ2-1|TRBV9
CASSVGLAEYNEQFF
TGTGCCAGCAGCGTCGGACTAGCGGAGTACAATGAGCAGTTCTTC
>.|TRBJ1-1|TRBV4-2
CASSQGGAGSPFRAFF
TGTGCCAGCAGCCAAGGAGGGGCGGGATCGCCGTTCCGAGCTTTCTTT
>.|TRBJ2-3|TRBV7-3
CASSPGTDTQYF
TGTGCCAGCAGCCCAGGCACAGATACGCAGTATTTT
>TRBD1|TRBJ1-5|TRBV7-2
CASSSQRGQTGHF
TGTGCCAGCAGCTCCCAGAGGGGGCAAACGGGGCATTTT
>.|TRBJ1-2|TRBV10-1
CASSTSAGYGYTF
TGCGCCAGCAGCACCTCGGCGGGATATGGCTACACCTTC
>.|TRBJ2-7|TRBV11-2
CASSQDWTAYEQYF
TGTGCCAGCAGCCAAGACTGGACAGCCTACGAGCAGTACTTC
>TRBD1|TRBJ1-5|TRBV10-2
CASSPRGQSRDQPQHF
TGCGCCAGCAGCCCCCGGGGACAGTCACGGGATCAGCCCCAGCATTTT
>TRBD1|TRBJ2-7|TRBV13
CASSLRTGTYEQYF
TGTGCCAGCAGCCTCCGGACAGGTACCTACGAGCAGTACTTC
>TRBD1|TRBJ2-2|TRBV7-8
CASSPWDRGRPGELFF
TGTGCCAGCAGCCCCTGGGACAGGGGGCGCCCCGGGGAGCTGTTTTTT
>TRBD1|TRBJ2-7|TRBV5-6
CASSHGTGRDYEQYF
TGTGCCAGCAGCCACGGGACAGGACGGGATTACGAGCAGTACTTC
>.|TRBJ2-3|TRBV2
CASKRQGLTDTQYF
TGTGCCAGCAAGAGGCAGGGTTTGACAGATACGCAGTATTTT
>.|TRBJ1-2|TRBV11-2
CASSLVQRNYGYTF
TGTGCCAGCAGCTTAGTACAACGTAACTATGGCTACACCTTC
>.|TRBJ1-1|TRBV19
CASSIRGVGGNTEAFF
TGTGCCAGTAGTATCCGAGGGGTCGGGGGGAACACTGAAGCTTTCTTT
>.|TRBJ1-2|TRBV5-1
CASSLAGQGIYGYTF
TGCGCCAGCAGCTTGGCGGGGCAGGGGATCTATGGCTACACCTTC
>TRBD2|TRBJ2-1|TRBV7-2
CASSSTPGLAVHEQFF
TGTGCCAGCAGCTCGACTCCGGGACTAGCGGTGCATGAGCAGTTCTTC
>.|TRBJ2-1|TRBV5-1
CASSYPRDTNYNEQFF
TGCGCCAGCAGCTACCCTCGGGACACCAACTACAATGAGCAGTTCTTC
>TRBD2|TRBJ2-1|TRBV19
CASTPTSGSRSNEQFF
TGTGCCAGTACTCCGACTAGCGGGAGTAGGAGCAATGAGCAGTTCTTC
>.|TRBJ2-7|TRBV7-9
CASSLPTRQDYEQYF
TGTGCCAGCAGCCTTCCAACCCGACAGGACTACGAGCAGTACTTC
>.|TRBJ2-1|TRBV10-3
CAISELSNGVGYNEQFF
TGTGCCATCAGTGAGCTTAGTAACGGGGTGGGTTACAATGAGCAGTTCTTC
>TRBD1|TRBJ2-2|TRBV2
CASSGTGGFTGELFF
TGTGCCAGCAGTGGGACAGGGGGCTTCACCGGGGAGCTGTTTTTT
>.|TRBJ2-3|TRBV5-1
CASRLSGDRTDTQYF
TGCGCCAGCCGGCTTAGCGGAGACCGCACAGATACGCAGTATTTT
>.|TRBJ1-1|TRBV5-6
CASSLGRTGPKVTEAFF
TGTGCCAGCAGCTTGGGGCGCACAGGTCCCAAGGTCACTGAAGCTTTCTTT
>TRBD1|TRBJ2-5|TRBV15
CATSRDLPGTGPQETQYF
TGTGCCACCAGCAGAGATCTCCCGGGGACAGGACCCCAAGAGACCCAGTACTTC
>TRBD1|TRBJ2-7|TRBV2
CASSVRGLGDYEQYF
TGTGCCAGCAGCGTCAGGGGGCTGGGGGACTACGAGCAGTACTTC
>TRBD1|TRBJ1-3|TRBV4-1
CASSQPGQGNTIYF
TGCGCCAGCAGCCAACCGGGACAGGGCAACACCATATATTTT
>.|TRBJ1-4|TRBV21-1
CASSPDRQAANEKLFF
TGTGCCAGCAGCCCGGATCGACAGGCAGCTAATGAAAAACTGTTTTTT
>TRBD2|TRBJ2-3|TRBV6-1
CASSEAGSGSPDTQYF
TGTGCCAGCAGTGAAGCGGGTAGCGGGAGCCCCGATACGCAGTATTTT
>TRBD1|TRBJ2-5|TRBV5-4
CASRKGQGAMETQYF
TGTGCCAGCAGAAAAGGACAGGGTGCGATGGAGACCCAGTACTTC
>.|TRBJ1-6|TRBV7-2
CASSLVRGGSPLHF
TGTGCCAGCAGCTTAGTAAGGGGTGGTTCACCCCTCCACTTT
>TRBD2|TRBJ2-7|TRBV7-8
CASSPVVTGTSVPHSSYEQYF
TGTGCCAGCAGCCCCGTGGTCACCGGGACTAGCGTACCCCACTCCTCCTACGAGCAGTACTTC
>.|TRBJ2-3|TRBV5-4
CASTLGVGGTDTQYF
TGTGCCAGCACCCTAGGGGTAGGAGGGACAGATACGCAGTATTTT
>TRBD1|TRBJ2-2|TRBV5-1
CASRTGSRTGELFF
TGCGCCAGCAGGACAGGGTCTCGTACCGGGGAGCTGTTTTTT
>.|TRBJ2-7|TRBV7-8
CASSRYPGLATNAGEQYF
TGTGCCAGCAGCCGTTACCCCGGGCTAGCGACCAACGCTGGCGAGCAGTACTTC
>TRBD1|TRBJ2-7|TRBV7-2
CASSPQGALTYEQYF
TGTGCCAGCAGCCCTCAGGGGGCGCTAACCTACGAGCAGTACTTC
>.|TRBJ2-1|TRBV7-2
CASSLVGSYNEQFF
TGTGCCAGCAGCTTAGTCGGGTCCTACAATGAGCAGTTCTTC
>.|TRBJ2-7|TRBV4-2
CASSQAGWSGEQYF
TGTGCCAGCAGCCAAGCGGGGTGGTCGGGCGAGCAGTACTTC
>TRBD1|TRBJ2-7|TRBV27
CASTSDRYGREQYF
TGTGCCAGCACCTCGGACAGGTACGGGCGCGAGCAGTACTTC
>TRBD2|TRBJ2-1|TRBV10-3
CATGLAGGGSYNEQFF
TGTGCCACCGGACTAGCGGGAGGGGGCTCCTACAATGAGCAGTTCTTC
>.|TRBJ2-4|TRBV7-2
CASTWDTTVNIQYF
TGTGCCAGCACATGGGACACTACGGTAAACATTCAGTACTTC
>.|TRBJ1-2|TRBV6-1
CASSETSNYGYTF
TGTGCCAGCAGTGAGACAAGTAACTATGGCTACACCTTC